The 24 T cell receptor beta chains in this list originate from one sample, sequenced in a study of technical replicates of blood from a handful of donors. Data came from immunoSEQ multiplex PCR; TCRdb stores just in-frame clones and leaves some out. This table holds some 77,000 clones, about 96% found once. Sample: T cells isolated from PBMCs. The receptors stem from a human donor in good health.

On this clone itself: A read error may produce the germline difference seen at one junction end. Other DNA sequences from this sample encode an identical CDR3 as well. This chain links TRBV2 with TRBJ2-3; TRBD1 agrees at 7 bases. Germline V gene sequence: CDR1 SNHLY, CDR2 FYNNEI. The CDR3 runs to 16 residues. CDR3 sequence (DNA): TGTGCCAGCAGTGAAGGGGGTAGGGGGCTTGAAGATACGCAATATTTT. The encoded protein is CASSEGGRGLEDTQYF.

This clone appeared a single time. V and J are TRBV6-5 and TRBJ2-7; 12 nucleotides align to TRBD2. J lost 5 bases, V lost 7 bases, and 9 bases had no gene match. Per the germline V gene, CDR1 is MNHEY and CDR2 is SVGAGI. The CDR3 runs to 15 residues. For the CDR3, the DNA is TGTGCCAGCACCCTCACTCTAGCGGGAGGGAACGAGCAGTACTTC. This sequence encodes CASTLTLAGGNEQYF.

The rearrangement joins TRBV9 to TRBJ2-5, with TRBD2 matching 11 bases. The CDR3 is 15 amino acids. With V trimmed by 5 bases and J by 4 bases, 7 bases remained unmatched. Germline values: CDR1 SGDLS, CDR2 YYNGEE. CDR3 nucleotide sequence: TGTGCCAGCAGTGAACTAGCGGGAGTGGGAGAGACCCAGTACTTC. Translated: CASSELAGVGETQYF.

This clone was observed once. This chain connects TRBV28 to TRBJ2-7, with a tentative D call TRBD2 (6 bases). With 6 bases removed from V and 3 bases from J, the gap between germline ends came to 15 bases. The CDR3 is 14 amino acids. Germline V CDR1 and CDR2: MDHEN, SYDVKM. The CDR3 reads CASRSSGKDYEQYF. The CDR3 DNA reads as TGTGCCAGCAGAAGTAGCGGTAAAGACTACGAGCAGTACTTC.

This clone was counted a single time. The chain employs TRBV7-2 and TRBJ2-7, with TRBD1 matching over 12 bases. V shed 4 bases, J shed 7 bases, and the junction held 11 bases outside the gene matches. The CDR3 contains 16 residues. Germline V CDR1 and CDR2: SGHTA, FQGNSA. CDR3 sequence reads: CASSYSSGTGGWEQYF. In nucleotides, the CDR3 is TGTGCCAGCAGCTATAGCTCCGGGACAGGGGGCTGGGAGCAGTACTTC.

The V gene is TRBV15, the J gene TRBJ2-1; D not resolved. V lost 1 base, J lost 10 bases, and 11 bases lay in between. The CDR3 is 13 amino acids. Germline V gives CDR1 LNHNV, CDR2 YYDKDF (reference sequence). DNA of the CDR3: TGTGCCACCAGCAGAGTACTTTCTACGGAGCAGTTCTTC. Translated, it gives CATSRVLSTEQFF.

This chain's CDR3 is CASSTTGAGGYNEQFF. The DNA of the CDR3 is TGTGCCAGCAGCACCACAGGAGCGGGGGGATACAATGAGCAGTTCTTC. V and J are TRBV7-2 and TRBJ2-1, with 9 bases aligning to TRBD2. The junction had 9 bases not matched to a gene; V was cut back by 5 bases and J by 4 bases. This CDR3 is 16 amino acids long. Germline CDR1 reads SGHTA; CDR2 reads FQGNSA.

The count of this clone is one. The V gene is TRBV29-1, the J gene TRBJ1-5; possibly TRBD1 for D (5 bases). CDR1 is SQVTM, CDR2 ANQGSEA, per germline. Trimming stripped 6 bases from V and 9 bases from J, with 12 bases between. The CDR3 has 11 amino acids. CDR3 DNA: TGCAGCGTGCAGGGCCCAGGGCCCCAGCATTTT. Protein sequence: CSVQGPGPQHF.

The chain has TRBV27 and TRBJ1-5, with TRBD1 identical over 7 bases. Germline V gives CDR1 MNHEY, CDR2 SMNVEV (reference sequence). Trimming took 5 bases from V and 9 from J; bases not matched to a gene: 7. This CDR3 is 13 amino acids long. DNA for the CDR3: TGTGCCAGCAGTCCGACAGGGCTTGGGCCCCAGCATTTT. It translates to CASSPTGLGPQHF.

V gene TRBV4-3 combines with J gene TRBJ2-3; a weak D match, TRBD2 (6 bases). V was pared by 0 bases and J by 2 bases, with 12 bases between. This CDR3 has 16 amino acids. CDR1 and CDR2 from the germline V gene are LGHNA and YSLEER. CDR3 bases: TGCGCCAGCAGCCAAGATCTGGCGGGGTACACAGATACGCAGTATTTT. Its translation is CASSQDLAGYTDTQYF.

The CDR3 sequence is CASSYQSIAGVGEQFF. The CDR3 DNA reads as TGTGCCAGCAGTTACCAGTCGATAGCGGGAGTTGGGGAGCAGTTCTTC. This chain links TRBV28 with TRBJ2-1; 9 bases agree with TRBD2. Germline V lookup: CDR1 MDHEN, CDR2 SYDVKM. CDR3 size: 16 residues. Trimming cost V 4 bases and J 10 bases; bases outside gene matches: 14.

The chain is built from TRBV7-2 and TRBJ2-7; TRBD1 agrees at 9 bases. After removal of 5 bases from V and 5 bases from J, the junction contained 7 bases not matched to a gene. Germline lookup yields CDR1 SGHTA and CDR2 FQGNSA. This CDR3 region has 14 residues. CDR3 nucleotides: TGTGCCAGCAGCCCCGGGACAGGGACGGACGAGCAGTACTTC. Protein product: CASSPGTGTDEQYF.

The gene calls are TRBV5-1 and TRBJ2-1; 10 bases are a match to TRBD1. Germline V gene data show CDR1 as SGHRS and CDR2 as YFSETQ. CDR3 length: 14 amino acids. The ends lost 4 bases at V and 5 bases at J; junction bases unmatched: 3. The CDR3 loop reads CASSIGTGDNEQFF. Here the CDR3 DNA reads TGCGCCAGCAGCATCGGGACAGGGGACAATGAGCAGTTCTTC.

CDR3 sequence: CAISLTSGVGAETQYF. Written as DNA, the CDR3 is TGTGCCATCAGCCTGACTAGCGGGGTAGGAGCAGAGACCCAGTACTTC. The chain joins TRBV10-3 to TRBJ2-5; 11 bases match TRBD2. V was clipped by 6 bases and J by 4 bases; unmatched bases: 10. The CDR3 covers 16 residues. CDR1 is ENHRY, CDR2 SYGVKD, per germline.

The chain uses TRBV7-2 and TRBJ2-5, with a weak D call TRBD2 (5 bases). Germline CDR1 is SGHTA and CDR2 is FQGNSA. V lost 5 bases, J lost 5 bases, and 9 bases lay in between. CDR3 length equals 12 residues. CDR3 protein: CASSVGGETQYF. Written as DNA, the CDR3 is TGTGCCAGCAGCGTCGGCGGGGAGACCCAGTACTTC.

The V and J genes are TRBV6-5 and TRBJ2-1; D uncertain. Germline lookup yields CDR1 MNHEY and CDR2 SVGAGI. V lost 4 bases to trimming and J lost 0 bases, with 10 bases between them. This CDR3 is built from 15 residues. Written as DNA, the CDR3 is TGTGCCAGCAGTTCTAAATGGAGCTCCTACAATGAGCAGTTCTTC. It codes for CASSSKWSSYNEQFF.

The chain couples TRBV29-1 to TRBJ2-2, with 8 bases that match TRBD1. Unmatched junction bases numbered 10, after V lost 6 bases and J lost 7 bases. Germline assignment: CDR1 SQVTM and CDR2 ANQGSEA. CDR3 length equals 14 residues. The CDR3 is CSVKIQGDIGELFF. Here the CDR3 DNA reads TGCAGCGTCAAAATACAGGGGGATATCGGGGAGCTGTTTTTT.

This chain uses TRBV4-1 with TRBJ1-2, with 7 bases matching TRBD1. Germline-derived CDR1 and CDR2 are MGHRA and YSYEKL. The CDR3 has 17 amino acids. Losses at the gene ends were 3 bases for V and 6 bases for J; bases not matched to a gene: 16. The CDR3 loop reads CASSQRLDETGFDGYTF. CDR3 coding DNA: TGCGCCAGCAGCCAGAGGTTGGACGAGACAGGGTTCGATGGCTACACCTTC.

This chain joins TRBV19 and TRBJ1-2; 8 bases are shared with TRBD1. V lost 8 bases and J lost 4; bases outside the gene matches: 6. The germline gives CDR1 LNHDA, CDR2 SQIVND (reference sequence). The CDR3 length is 13 residues. DNA for the CDR3: TGTGCCAGTTCGGACAGGGTTGGCTATGGCTACACCTTC. It codes for CASSDRVGYGYTF.

The V gene is TRBV6-1, the J gene TRBJ2-5; D remains unclear. The CDR3 totals 12 residues. CDR1 MNHNS and CDR2 SASEGT come from the germline V gene. Trimming removed 7 bases from V and 3 bases from J, with 9 bases in between. CDR3: CASTGRKETQYF. DNA for the CDR3: TGTGCCAGCACCGGCAGGAAAGAGACCCAGTACTTC.

This clone occurred once. The chain joins TRBV7-3 to TRBJ1-2, with 7 bases aligning to TRBD1. The CDR3 length is 13 residues. The V segment lost 1 base and the J segment 8 bases; nucleotides outside the gene matches: 4. Germline V gives CDR1 SGHTA, CDR2 FQGTGA. The DNA of the CDR3 is TGTGCCAGCAGCTTAAACAGGGGAACGGGCTACACCTTC. It codes for CASSLNRGTGYTF.

The chain recombines TRBV25-1 with TRBJ2-3; 8 bases fit TRBD1. With V trimmed by 0 bases and J by 2 bases, 7 bases remained unmatched. The CDR3 runs to 17 residues. Germline V lookup: CDR1 MGHDK, CDR2 SYGVNS. DNA of the CDR3: TGTGCCAGCAGTGAATATTCAGGGACAGGCTACACAGATACGCAGTATTTT. Encoded protein: CASSEYSGTGYTDTQYF.

This chain uses TRBV6-1 with TRBJ1-4, with D possibly matching TRBD1 (5 bases). Germline CDR1 and CDR2: MNHNS and SASEGT. The CDR3 runs to 14 residues. Trimming removed 1 base from V and 8 bases from J, with 11 bases in between. The CDR3 loop is CASSEGSGGEKLFF. The CDR3 bases are TGTGCCAGCAGTGAAGGGAGCGGGGGAGAAAAACTGTTTTTT.

This chain links TRBV6-6 with TRBJ1-4, with unresolved D. This CDR3 is 13 amino acids long. Trimming removed 6 bases at V and 3 bases at J, with 8 bases between. Germline V gene sequence: CDR1 MNHNY, CDR2 SVGAGI (reference sequence). CDR3 amino acids: CASSPQANEKLFF. The CDR3 DNA is TGTGCCAGCAGCCCGCAGGCTAATGAAAAACTGTTTTTT.